Given below is one T cell receptor (beta chain) in context. Its antigen is still unknown. Germline V lookup: CDR1 MDHEN, CDR2 SYDVKM. This CDR3 spans 15 amino acids. V lost 3 bases and J 4 bases, leaving 12 bases between the germline ends. This record comes from a study of radiotherapy plus CTLA-4 blockade in lung cancer. Looking at the study overall: Objective responses arose in about 18% of patients, and about 32% experienced disease control. Whole-study findings and limits: Expansion of tumor-derived TCR clones was observed in blood after radiotherapy plus ipilimumab.

Produced via immunoSEQ multiplex PCR; TCRdb's table is partial and in-frame only. The table lists about 97,000 clones, under 85% of them singletons, with about 3% in the top ten. V usage is TRBV28 and J usage is TRBJ1-4; no definite D call. The source material was peripheral blood, sampled from a patient treated with radiotherapy plus ipilimumab. The TCR originated in a human donor with non-small cell lung cancer who had a partial response to radiotherapy plus ipilimumab. Some clones in this sample may be carry-over from other donors' samples. CDR3 in DNA: TGTGCCAGCAGTTTGATGGCCAGGATTAATGAAAAACTGTTTTTT. It specifies CASSLMARINEKLFF.